This section outlines one T cell receptor beta chain sequence together with its context. These data are taken from a study of cytomegalovirus exposure and HLA in healthy donors. Researchers ran the PCR with 60 Vbeta and 13 Jbeta primers. The assay was immunoSEQ multiplex PCR, and TCRdb's table has in-frame clones only and misses some. This sample has 150,000 to 200,000 clones, with roughly four fifths found just once. This clonotype was obtained from a woman in her 40s in good health and CMV-seronegative. Material: PBMCs.

CDR3 residues: CASRGGQIFSPNRVQYEQYF. The CDR3 region has the DNA TGTGCCAGCAGGGGGGGACAGATTTTTTCCCCTAATCGGGTACAATACGAGCAGTACTTC. V gene TRBV2 combines with J gene TRBJ2-7, with TRBD1 as a possible D gene (7 bases). The germline V and J ends were trimmed by 6 bases and 4 bases, with 34 bases remaining between them. Germline V gene data show CDR1 as SNHLY and CDR2 as FYNNEI. The CDR3 loop spans 20 amino acids.